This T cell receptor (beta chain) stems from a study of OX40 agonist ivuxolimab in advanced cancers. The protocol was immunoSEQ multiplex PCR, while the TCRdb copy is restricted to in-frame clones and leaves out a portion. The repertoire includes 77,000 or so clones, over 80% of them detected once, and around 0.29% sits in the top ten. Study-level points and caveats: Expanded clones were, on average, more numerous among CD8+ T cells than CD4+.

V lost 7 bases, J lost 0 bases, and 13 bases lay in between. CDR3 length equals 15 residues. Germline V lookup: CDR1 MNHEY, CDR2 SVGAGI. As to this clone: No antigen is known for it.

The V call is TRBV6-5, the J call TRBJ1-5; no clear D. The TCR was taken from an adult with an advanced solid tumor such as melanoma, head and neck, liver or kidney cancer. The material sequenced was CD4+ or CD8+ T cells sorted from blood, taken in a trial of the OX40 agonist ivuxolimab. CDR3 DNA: TGTGCCAGCAAAAGGGCAGGCAATAGCAATCAGCCCCAGCATTTT. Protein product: CASKRAGNSNQPQHF.